The present T cell receptor (beta chain) was sequenced within a study of human T cells and chemical hapten exposure. Overall study findings and caveats: Once DPC sensitization occurred, TCRs above 1 in 1000 frequency showed no change.

Trimming removed 5 bases from V and 6 bases from J, with 14 bases in between. The CDR3 runs 14 residues. The germline V gene encodes CDR1 LNHDA and CDR2 SQIVND (reference sequence). TCRdb recomputed calls from the RACE reads with MiXCR, one row per CDR3 protein. The sample holds around 67,000 distinct CDR3 sequences, 7.5% to 9.5% seen once. A word on this clonotype: Its antigen is not known.

Time point defined: patch test 2, 6 weeks after DPC sensitization. Treatment meaning: therapeutic diphenylcyclopropenone sensitization with weekly scalp DPC. The starting material was whole blood, obtained in connection with sensitization to the hapten diphenylcyclopropenone (DPC). V usage is TRBV19 and J usage is TRBJ2-1; D not resolved. This TCR came from a woman aged 45 to 65 with alopecia areata. Some clones in this sample may be carry-over from other donors' samples. The CDR3 spells CASSVVTFVNEQFF. For the CDR3, the DNA is TGTGCCAGTAGTGTTGTGACTTTCGTCAATGAGCAGTTCTTC.